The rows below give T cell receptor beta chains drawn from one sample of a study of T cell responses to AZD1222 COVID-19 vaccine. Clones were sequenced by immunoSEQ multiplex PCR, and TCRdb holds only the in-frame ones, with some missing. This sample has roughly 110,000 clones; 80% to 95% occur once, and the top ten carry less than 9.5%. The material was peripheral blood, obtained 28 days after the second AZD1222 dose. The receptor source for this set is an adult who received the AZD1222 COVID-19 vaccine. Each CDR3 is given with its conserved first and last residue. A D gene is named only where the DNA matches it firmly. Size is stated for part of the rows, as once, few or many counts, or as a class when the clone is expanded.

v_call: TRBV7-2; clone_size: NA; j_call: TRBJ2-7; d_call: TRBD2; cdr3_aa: CASSLAPGGTSATEQYF; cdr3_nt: TGTGCCAGCAGCTTAGCCCCGGGTGGGACTAGCGCCACCGAGCAGTACTTC
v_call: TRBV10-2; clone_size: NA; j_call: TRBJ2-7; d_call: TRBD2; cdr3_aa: CASSEERGSGGHPYEQYF; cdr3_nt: TGCGCCAGCAGTGAAGAGAGAGGTAGCGGGGGGCACCCCTACGAGCAGTACTTC
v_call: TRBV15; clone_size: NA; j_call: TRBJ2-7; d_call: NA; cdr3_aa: CATSRDARVGYEQYF; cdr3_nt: TGTGCCACCAGCAGAGATGCCAGGGTGGGCTACGAGCAGTACTTC
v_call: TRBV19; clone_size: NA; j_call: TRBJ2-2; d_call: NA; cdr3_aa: CASRPPLVNTGELFF; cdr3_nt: TGTGCCAGCAGACCCCCACTTGTGAACACCGGGGAGCTGTTTTTT
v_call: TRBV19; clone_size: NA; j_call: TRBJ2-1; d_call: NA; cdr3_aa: CASSRDWRNEQFF; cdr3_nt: TGTGCCAGTAGCCGGGACTGGAGAAATGAGCAGTTCTTC
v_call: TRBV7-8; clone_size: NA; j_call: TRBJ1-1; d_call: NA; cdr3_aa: CASSSMSRAGETEAFF; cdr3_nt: TGTGCCAGCAGCTCAATGTCGAGGGCAGGGGAGACTGAAGCTTTCTTT
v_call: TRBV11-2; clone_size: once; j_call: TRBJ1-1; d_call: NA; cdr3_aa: CASSLAGRGIYTEAFF; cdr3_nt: TGTGCCAGCAGCTTAGCGGGCAGAGGGATTTACACTGAAGCTTTCTTT
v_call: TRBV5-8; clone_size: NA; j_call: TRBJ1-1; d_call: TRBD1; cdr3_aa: CASSPGGTGWETEAFF; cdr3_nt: TGTGCCAGCAGCCCGGGGGGGACAGGGTGGGAGACTGAAGCTTTCTTT
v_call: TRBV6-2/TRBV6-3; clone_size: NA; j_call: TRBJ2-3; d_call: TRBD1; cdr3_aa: CASSLGQERFTDTQYF; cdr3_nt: TGTGCCAGCAGCCTTGGACAGGAAAGATTCACAGATACGCAGTATTTT
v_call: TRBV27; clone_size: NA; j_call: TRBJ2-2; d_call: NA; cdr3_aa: CASTRTPTGELFF; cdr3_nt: TGTGCCAGCACAAGGACGCCTACCGGGGAGCTGTTTTTT
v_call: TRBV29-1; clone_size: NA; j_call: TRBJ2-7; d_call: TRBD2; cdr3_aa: CSVGGGRSYEQYF; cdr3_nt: TGCAGCGTTGGCGGGGGGAGGTCCTACGAGCAGTACTTC
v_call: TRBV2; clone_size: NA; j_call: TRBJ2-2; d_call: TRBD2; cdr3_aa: CASSFFLAGGSNTGELFF; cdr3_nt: TGTGCCAGCAGCTTTTTCCTAGCGGGGGGATCGAACACCGGGGAGCTGTTTTTT
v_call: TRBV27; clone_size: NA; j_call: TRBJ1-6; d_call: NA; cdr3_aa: CASGQGMYSPLHF; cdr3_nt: TGTGCCAGCGGGCAGGGCATGTATTCACCCCTCCACTTT
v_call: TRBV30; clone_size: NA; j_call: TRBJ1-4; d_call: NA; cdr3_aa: CAWSVGQVLLFF; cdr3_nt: TGTGCCTGGAGTGTCGGGCAGGTCCTCCTGTTTTTT
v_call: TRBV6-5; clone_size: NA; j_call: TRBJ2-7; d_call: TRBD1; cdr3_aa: CASLRKTGGYEQYF; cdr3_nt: TGTGCCAGCCTCCGAAAGACAGGGGGCTACGAGCAGTACTTC
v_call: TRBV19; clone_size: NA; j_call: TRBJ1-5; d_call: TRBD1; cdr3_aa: CASSRGTGNNQPQHF; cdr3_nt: TGTGCCAGTAGTAGAGGGACAGGGAACAATCAGCCCCAGCATTTT
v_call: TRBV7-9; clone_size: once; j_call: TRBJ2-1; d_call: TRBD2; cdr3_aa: CASSLRGAGDEQFF; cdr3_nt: TGTGCCAGCAGCTTGCGAGGGGCGGGGGATGAGCAGTTCTTC
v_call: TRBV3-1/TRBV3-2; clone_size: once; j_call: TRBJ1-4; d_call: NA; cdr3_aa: CASSQDWGRGATNEKLFF; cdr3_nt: TGTGCCAGCAGCCAAGATTGGGGGAGAGGGGCAACTAATGAAAAACTGTTTTTT